A selection of T cell receptor beta chains follows, all from one sample in a study of blood T cell repertoires in COVID-19. Clones were sequenced by immunoSEQ multiplex PCR, and TCRdb holds only the in-frame ones, with some missing. The top ten hold 18% of the sample, which has about 160,000 clones, more than 90% seen once. The sequenced sample was peripheral blood. The receptor source for this set is a man between 60 and 75 years old with active or convalescent COVID-19. CDR3s include the opening cysteine and the closing phenylalanine or tryptophan. The order of the fields is D gene, V gene, clone size, J gene, CDR3 DNA, CDR3 protein. D genes are given only for firm matches. The size of a clone is reported for some rows only, either as once, few or many, or as a class for expanded clones.

>TRBD1|TRBV5-6|-|TRBJ1-1
TGTGCCAGCAGCTCCTGGGACAGGGACACTGAAGCTTTCTTT
CASSSWDRDTEAFF
>TRBD1|TRBV27|-|TRBJ2-2
TGTGCCAGCAGTGTGGACAGGGGTTCGGGGGAGCTGTTTTTT
CASSVDRGSGELFF
>-|TRBV9|-|TRBJ1-6
TGTGCCAGCAGCCCCCGCTTAGGGGATAATTCACCCCTCCACTTT
CASSPRLGDNSPLHF
>-|TRBV5-1|-|TRBJ1-2
TGCGCCAGCAGCACAGAAGGGGGTAATGGCTACACCTTC
CASSTEGGNGYTF
>-|TRBV27|-|TRBJ2-7
TGTGCCAGCAGTTGGGGGCCCCCCTACGAGCAGTACTTC
CASSWGPPYEQYF
>-|TRBV4-2|-|TRBJ2-1
TGTGCCAGCAGCCAAGGGGACTCCGGTAATGAGCAGTTCTTC
CASSQGDSGNEQFF
>-|TRBV5-6|-|TRBJ1-2
TGTGCCAGCAGCCCACAGCTGTTTGCCTATGGCTACACCTTC
CASSPQLFAYGYTF
>TRBD1|TRBV25-1|-|TRBJ1-6
TGTGCCAGCAGTTCACCGGGACAGGGGAGGCCACCCCTCCACTTT
CASSSPGQGRPPLHF
>-|TRBV5-1|-|TRBJ2-1
TGCGCCAGCAGCTTGGACGGGGTCGGGCTCCAGCAGTTCTTC
CASSLDGVGLQQFF
>TRBD1|TRBV7-2|-|TRBJ1-2
TGTGCCAGCAGCTTAGGGCAGGGGGCTGGTGGCTACACCTTC
CASSLGQGAGGYTF
>-|TRBV5-6|-|TRBJ1-1
TGTGCCAGCAGCTTCGACAGGAGAAAAGCTTTCTTT
CASSFDRRKAFF
>-|TRBV30|once|TRBJ1-2
TGTGCCTGGAGTGCGCAGGTCGACTATGGCTACACCTTC
CAWSAQVDYGYTF
>-|TRBV11-2|-|TRBJ2-1
TGTGCCAGCAGCTTAGAAGGGGGGGGGTGGAATGAGCAGTTCTTC
CASSLEGGGWNEQFF
>TRBD1|TRBV27|-|TRBJ1-2
TGTGCCAGCAGTTGGGGAACAGGGGGCTCAAACTATGGCTACACCTTC
CASSWGTGGSNYGYTF
>-|TRBV18|-|TRBJ1-1
TGTGCCAGCTCACCACCAGGACTGGAAGCTTTCTTT
CASSPPGLEAFF
>-|TRBV3-1/TRBV3-2|-|TRBJ2-7
TGTGCCAGCAGCCCGTTCGGCTACGAGCAGTACTTC
CASSPFGYEQYF
>-|TRBV18|-|TRBJ1-5
TGTGCCAGCTCACTTACACTGTCCGGGGAAAAAGATCAGCCCCAGCATTTT
CASSLTLSGEKDQPQHF
>TRBD1|TRBV29-1|-|TRBJ1-6
TGCAGCGTTGAAGAAACTCCGGGACAGGGGCAATACTATAAGTTTTCACCCCTCCACTTT
CSVEETPGQGQYYKFSPLHF
>-|TRBV19|-|TRBJ2-3
TGTGCCAGTGGGAACAGGGTTAGCACAGATACGCAGTATTTT
CASGNRVSTDTQYF
>-|TRBV5-1|-|TRBJ1-6
TGCGCCAGCAGCTTGGAGGGACACATTTCACCCCTCCACTTT
CASSLEGHISPLHF
>-|TRBV27|-|TRBJ1-1
TGTGCCAGCAGTTTGATCCCCCCCGGGGACACTGAAGCTTTCTTT
CASSLIPPGDTEAFF
>TRBD1|TRBV30|once|TRBJ1-3
TGTGCCTGGTCAGGGGGCTCCTTCTCTGGAAACACCATATATTTT
CAWSGGSFSGNTIYF
>-|TRBV4-1|-|TRBJ2-3
TGCGCCAGCAGCCAAGAACTTCTTAGCACAGATACGCAGTATTTT
CASSQELLSTDTQYF
>-|TRBV11-2|-|TRBJ2-5
TGTGCCAGCAGCTTAGGAGGGGCGGGGGAGACCCAGTACTTC
CASSLGGAGETQYF
>TRBD1|TRBV30|-|TRBJ1-1
TGTGCCTGGACCAGGACAGGGGGCAACACTGAAGCTTTCTTT
CAWTRTGGNTEAFF
>-|TRBV18|-|TRBJ2-3
TGTGCCAGCTACGGACTCTACACAGATACGCAGTATTTT
CASYGLYTDTQYF
>-|TRBV5-1|-|TRBJ2-2
TGCGCCAGCAGCCCACTCAAGGCTAGCTCTACCGGGGAGCTGTTTTTT
CASSPLKASSTGELFF
>-|TRBV5-1|-|TRBJ2-7
TGCGCCAGCAGCTTCATCGAAGTGGCAGGGAACGAGCAGTACTTC
CASSFIEVAGNEQYF